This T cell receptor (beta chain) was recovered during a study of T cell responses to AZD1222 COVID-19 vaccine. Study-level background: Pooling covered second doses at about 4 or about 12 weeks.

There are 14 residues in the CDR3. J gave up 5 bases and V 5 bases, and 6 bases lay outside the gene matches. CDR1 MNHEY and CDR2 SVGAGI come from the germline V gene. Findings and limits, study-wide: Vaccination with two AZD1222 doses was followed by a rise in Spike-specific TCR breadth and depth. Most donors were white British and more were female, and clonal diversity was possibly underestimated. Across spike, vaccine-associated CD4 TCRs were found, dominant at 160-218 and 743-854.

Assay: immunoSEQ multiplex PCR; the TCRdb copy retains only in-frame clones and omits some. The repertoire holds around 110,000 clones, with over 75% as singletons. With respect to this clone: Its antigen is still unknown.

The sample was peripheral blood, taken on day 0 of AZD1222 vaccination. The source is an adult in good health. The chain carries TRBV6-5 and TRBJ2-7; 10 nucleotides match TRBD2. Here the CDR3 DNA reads TGTGCCAGCAGTCTAGCGGGAGAGTCCAACGAGCAGTACTTC. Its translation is CASSLAGESNEQYF.